This T cell receptor (beta chain) was found in a study of cytomegalovirus exposure and HLA in healthy donors. Study findings and constraints: Earlier findings revealed that most TCR beta V segments proved productive either about 90% or about 30% of the time. The likely explanation for a cluster of highly shared sequence variants was sequencing artifact.

The V end was cut by 5 bases, the J end by 9 bases, with 14 bases between. The CDR3 sequence is 12 residues long. CDR1 is SGHNT and CDR2 is YYREEE in the germline V gene (reference sequence). Vbeta (60) and Jbeta (13) primers were used in the PCR. Assay: immunoSEQ multiplex PCR; the TCRdb copy retains only in-frame clones and omits some. The sample has roughly 180,000 clones, 75% to 85% seen once. Worth noting for this clone: Its matching antigen is unknown.

The chain has TRBV5-4 and TRBJ1-2, with a weak D call TRBD1 (6 bases). Input material: PBMCs. This receptor was taken from a woman in her 30s in good health and CMV-seropositive. The CDR3 reads CASRPGDTSYTF. The CDR3 region has the DNA TGTGCCAGCAGGCCCGGGGACACCAGCTACACCTTC.